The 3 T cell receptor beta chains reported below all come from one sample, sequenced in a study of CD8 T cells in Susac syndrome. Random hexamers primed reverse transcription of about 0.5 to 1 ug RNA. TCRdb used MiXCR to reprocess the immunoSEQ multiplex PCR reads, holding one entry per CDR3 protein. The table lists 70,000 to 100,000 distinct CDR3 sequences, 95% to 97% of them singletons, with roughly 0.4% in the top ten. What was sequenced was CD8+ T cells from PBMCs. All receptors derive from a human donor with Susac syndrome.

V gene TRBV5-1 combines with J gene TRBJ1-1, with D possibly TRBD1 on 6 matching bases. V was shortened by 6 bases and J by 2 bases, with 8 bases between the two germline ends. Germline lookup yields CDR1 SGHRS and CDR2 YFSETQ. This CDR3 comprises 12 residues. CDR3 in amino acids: CASKDRNTEAFF. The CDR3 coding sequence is TGCGCCAGCAAGGACAGAAACACTGAAGCTTTCTTT.

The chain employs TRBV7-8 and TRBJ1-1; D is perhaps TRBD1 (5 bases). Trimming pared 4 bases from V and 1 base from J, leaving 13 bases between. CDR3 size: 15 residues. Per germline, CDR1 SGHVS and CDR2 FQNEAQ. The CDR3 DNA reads TGTGCCAGCAGCTCGCGGGGGGGATCGAACACTGAAGCTTTCTTT. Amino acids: CASSSRGGSNTEAFF.

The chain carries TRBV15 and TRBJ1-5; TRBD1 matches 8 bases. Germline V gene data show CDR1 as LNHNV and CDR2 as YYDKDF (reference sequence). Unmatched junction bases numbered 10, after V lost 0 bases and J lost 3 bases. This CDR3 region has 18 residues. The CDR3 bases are TGTGCCACCAGCAGAGATCCCGCCGGGACAGGTTACAATCAGCCCCAGCATTTT. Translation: CATSRDPAGTGYNQPQHF.